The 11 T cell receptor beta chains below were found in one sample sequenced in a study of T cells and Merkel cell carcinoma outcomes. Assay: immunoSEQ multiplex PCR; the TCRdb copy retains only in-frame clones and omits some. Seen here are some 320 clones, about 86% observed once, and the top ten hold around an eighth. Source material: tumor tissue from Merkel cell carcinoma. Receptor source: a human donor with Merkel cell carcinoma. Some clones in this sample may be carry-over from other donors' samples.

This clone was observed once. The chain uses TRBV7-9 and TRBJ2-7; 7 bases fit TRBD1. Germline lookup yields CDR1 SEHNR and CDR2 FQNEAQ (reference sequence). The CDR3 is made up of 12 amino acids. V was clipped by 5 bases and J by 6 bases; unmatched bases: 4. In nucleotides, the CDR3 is TGTGCCAGCAGCCTGACAGGGACCGAGCAGTACTTC. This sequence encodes CASSLTGTEQYF.

The chain's CDR3 is CAWSLAGGETDTQYF. The CDR3 bases are TGTGCCTGGAGCCTAGCGGGAGGGGAGACAGATACGCAGTATTTT. The rearrangement links TRBV30 to TRBJ2-3, with 12 bases lining up with TRBD2. The CDR3 has 15 amino acids. Germline-derived CDR1 and CDR2 are GTSNPN and SVGIG (reference sequence). V shed 3 bases and J 3 bases; nucleotides not matched to a gene: 4.

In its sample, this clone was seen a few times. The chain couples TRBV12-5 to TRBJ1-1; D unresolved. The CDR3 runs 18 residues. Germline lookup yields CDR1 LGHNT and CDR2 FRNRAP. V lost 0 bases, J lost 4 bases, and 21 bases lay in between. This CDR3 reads CASGLVRRGDQASTEAFF. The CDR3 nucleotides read TGTGCTAGTGGTTTGGTACGGCGCGGAGATCAGGCGTCCACTGAAGCTTTCTTT.

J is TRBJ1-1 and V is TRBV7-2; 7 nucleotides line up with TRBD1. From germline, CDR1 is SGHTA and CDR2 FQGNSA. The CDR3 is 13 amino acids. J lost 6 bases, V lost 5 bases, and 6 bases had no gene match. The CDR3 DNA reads TGTGCCAGCAGCCCACCCGGGACAGCTGAAGCTTTCTTT. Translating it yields CASSPPGTAEAFF.

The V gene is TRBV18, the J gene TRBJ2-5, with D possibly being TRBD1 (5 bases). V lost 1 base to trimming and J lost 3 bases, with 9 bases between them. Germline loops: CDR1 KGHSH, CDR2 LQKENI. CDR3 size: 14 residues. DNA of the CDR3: TGTGCCAGCTCACCACGGATGACAGAAGAGACCCAGTACTTC. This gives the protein CASSPRMTEETQYF.

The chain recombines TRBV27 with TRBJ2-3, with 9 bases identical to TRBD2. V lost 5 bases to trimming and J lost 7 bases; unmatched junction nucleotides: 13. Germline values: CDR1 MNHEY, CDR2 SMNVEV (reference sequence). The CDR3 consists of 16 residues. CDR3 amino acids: CASSDRPGLASYTQYF. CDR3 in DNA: TGTGCCAGCAGTGACCGTCCGGGACTAGCATCATATACGCAGTATTTT.

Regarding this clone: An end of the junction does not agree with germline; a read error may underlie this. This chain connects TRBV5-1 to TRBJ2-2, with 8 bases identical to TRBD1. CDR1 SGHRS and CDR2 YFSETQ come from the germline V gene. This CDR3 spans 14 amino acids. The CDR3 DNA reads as TGCGCCAGCAGAGGACAGGGCTACACCGGGGAACTGTTTTTT. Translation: CASRGQGYTGELFF.

Here the CDR3 reads CASSQGQGMNTEAFF. In nucleotides, the CDR3 is TGTGCCAGCAGCCAAGGACAGGGTATGAACACTGAAGCTTTCTTT. The V call is TRBV14, the J call TRBJ1-1; 7 bases align to TRBD1. The CDR3 loop spans 15 amino acids. The V gene end was trimmed by 1 base and the J gene end by 0 bases; junction bases not matched to a gene: 2. The germline V gene encodes CDR1 SGHDN and CDR2 FVKESK.

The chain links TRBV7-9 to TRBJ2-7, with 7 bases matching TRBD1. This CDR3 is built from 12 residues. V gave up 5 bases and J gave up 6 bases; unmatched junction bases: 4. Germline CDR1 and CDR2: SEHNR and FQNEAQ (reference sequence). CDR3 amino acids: CASSPTGTEQYF. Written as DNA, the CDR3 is TGTGCCAGCAGCCCGACAGGGACCGAGCAGTACTTC.

CDR3 loop: CASSQRGGTEAFF. The CDR3 coding sequence is TGCGCCAGCAGCCAAAGGGGGGGCACTGAAGCTTTCTTT. The V gene is TRBV4-3, the J gene TRBJ1-1, with D possibly being TRBD1 (6 bases). The length of the CDR3 is 13 residues. Germline loops: CDR1 LGHNA, CDR2 YSLEER. V dropped 2 bases and J dropped 4 bases, with 8 bases sitting between them.

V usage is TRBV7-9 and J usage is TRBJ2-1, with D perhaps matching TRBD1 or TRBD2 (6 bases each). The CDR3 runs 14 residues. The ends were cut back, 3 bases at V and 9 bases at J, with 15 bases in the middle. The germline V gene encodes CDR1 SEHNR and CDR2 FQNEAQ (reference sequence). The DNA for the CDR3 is TGTGCCAGCAGCTTTCCGGGGGCGGCCGGTGAGCAGTTCTTC. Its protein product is CASSFPGAAGEQFF.